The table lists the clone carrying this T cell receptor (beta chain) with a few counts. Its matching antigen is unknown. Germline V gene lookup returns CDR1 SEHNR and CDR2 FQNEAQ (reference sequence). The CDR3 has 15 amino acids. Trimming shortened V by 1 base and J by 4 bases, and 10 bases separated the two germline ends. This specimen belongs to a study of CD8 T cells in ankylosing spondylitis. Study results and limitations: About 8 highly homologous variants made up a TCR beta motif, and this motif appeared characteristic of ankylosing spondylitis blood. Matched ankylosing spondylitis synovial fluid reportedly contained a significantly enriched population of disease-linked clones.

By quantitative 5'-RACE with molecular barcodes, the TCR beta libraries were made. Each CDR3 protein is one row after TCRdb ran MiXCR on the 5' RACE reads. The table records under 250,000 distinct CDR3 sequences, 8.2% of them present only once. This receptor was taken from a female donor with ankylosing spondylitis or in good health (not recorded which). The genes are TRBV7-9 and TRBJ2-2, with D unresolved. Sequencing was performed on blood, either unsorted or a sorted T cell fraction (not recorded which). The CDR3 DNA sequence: TGTGCCAGCAGCTTAGATCGGATCGGCACCGGGGAGCTGTTTTTT. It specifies CASSLDRIGTGELFF.